The source of this TCR beta chain is a study of blood T cells in healthy people across ages. Study findings and constraints: More naive CD4+ cells and higher diversity were found in long-lived than in aged donors. TCR beta diversity per million T cells fell roughly linearly with age.

For the second PCR, which ran for about 7 to 11 cycles, a sample-barcoded 5' primer and a J-beta primer mix were used. TCRdb passed the 5' RACE reads through MiXCR, listing each CDR3 protein once. The sample holds about 680,000 distinct CDR3 sequences, more than 40% seen once. Whenever a sample was processed, at least 6.5 million PBMCs were isolated. As regards this clonotype: Its antigen is as yet unknown.

Looked up from germline, CDR1 is SGHDT and CDR2 is YYEEEE. The CDR3 is 13 residues long. V was pared by 4 bases and J by 4 bases, with 9 bases between. Sequenced: blood. This clonotype was obtained from a woman in her fifties or sixties in good health. The V call is TRBV5-6, the J call TRBJ2-4; D remains ambiguous. The CDR3 sequence: CASSVRQKNIQYF. The CDR3 bases are TGTGCCAGCAGCGTGAGGCAGAAAAACATTCAGTACTTC.